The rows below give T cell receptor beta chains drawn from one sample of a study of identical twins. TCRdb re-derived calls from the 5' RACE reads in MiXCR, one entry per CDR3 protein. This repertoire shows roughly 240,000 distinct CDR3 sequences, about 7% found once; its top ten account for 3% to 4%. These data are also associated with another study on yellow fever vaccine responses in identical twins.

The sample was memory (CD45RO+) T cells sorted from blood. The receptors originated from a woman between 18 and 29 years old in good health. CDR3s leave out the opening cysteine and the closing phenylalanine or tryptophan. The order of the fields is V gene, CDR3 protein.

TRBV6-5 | ASSYFAGGSRNEQF
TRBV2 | ASSVVWANLH
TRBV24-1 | ATSDLVTRDYNEQF
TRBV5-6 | ASSQKPGGPYEQY
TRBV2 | ASRHGGSTRFGGEQF
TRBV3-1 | ASSQPTETVSTDTQY
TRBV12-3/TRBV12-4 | ASSLDSITGELF
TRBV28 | ASSGQGFQDTEAF
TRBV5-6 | ASSLWPEDQPQH
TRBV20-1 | SAKVGVGSYNEQF
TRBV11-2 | ASSLGGSYNEQF
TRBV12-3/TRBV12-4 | ASSNLGWGEETQY
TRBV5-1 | ASSLYSGMYNEQF
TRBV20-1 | SAMGTLGTIRNEQF
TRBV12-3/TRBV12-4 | ASSTGTSNTQY
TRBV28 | ASSLLGRTNTGELF
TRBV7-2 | ASSGRQNYGYT
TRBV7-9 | ASSFSANTGELF
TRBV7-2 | ASSLARTSRETQY
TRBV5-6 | ASSLRHLYEQY
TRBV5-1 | ASSPQGDHYEQY
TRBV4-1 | ASSHGLAGADTQY
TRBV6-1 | ASSQAGEPYNEQF
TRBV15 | ATSGTALSEQY
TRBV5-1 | ASSLRTSGATYEQY
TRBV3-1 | ASSQSWVGDYNEQF
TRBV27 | ASSLQGIKGYEQY
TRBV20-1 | SARLSGKNQPQH
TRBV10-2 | ASSGDPRDTQY
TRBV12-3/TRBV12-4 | ASRHFPDNTDTQY
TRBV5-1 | ASSFYSGQKNTEAF
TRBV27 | ASSLLWDSNEQF
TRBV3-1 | ASSHSIGNIQY
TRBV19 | ASSIGTGSVTEAF
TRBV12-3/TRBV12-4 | ASSLGQGQLNEQF
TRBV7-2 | ASSLARQVIGISPLH
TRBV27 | ASRNRDTDTQY
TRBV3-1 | ASSQGGRGRENIQY
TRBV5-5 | ASSFGGMGTGELF
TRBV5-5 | AMSQIQGNTIY
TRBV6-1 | ASSARTSGGAGELF
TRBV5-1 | ASSLVGTSGGSNTGELF
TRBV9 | ASSERGWGETQY
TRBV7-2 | ASSLVGGGNEQF
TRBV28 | ASSLYKQWGKAEDTQY
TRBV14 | ATRGSWDTDSYGYT
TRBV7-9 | ASSPRDVRGGTEAF
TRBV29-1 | SVIRDKQF
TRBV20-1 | SAKKAGSGRRITGELF
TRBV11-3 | ASSTSGIYNEQF
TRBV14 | ASSQDPGTGGSYEQY
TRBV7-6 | ASSLVAGSGNTIY
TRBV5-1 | ASSTEGTFGYT
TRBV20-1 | SARARTSGGPLSTDTQY
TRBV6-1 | ASSEVGTGTYNEQF
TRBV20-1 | SARDSGGLETQY
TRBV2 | ASREGRTSTDTQY
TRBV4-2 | ASSQDPGQGLKTQY
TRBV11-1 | ASSSSNATGGKGSNQPQH
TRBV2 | ASSREGQGPYEQY